The 9 T cell receptor beta chains given below trace back to one sample, sequenced in a study of graft-versus-host responses after intestinal transplantation. These receptors are not linked to any known antigen. TCRdb's table, derived via immunoSEQ multiplex PCR, lists solely in-frame clones and lacks some. The data hold about 85,000 clones, with less than 95% observed a single time. The sample here was unstimulated CD8+ T cells sorted from spleen or lymph node cells, taken before transplant. These receptors originate from a human donor who was the organ donor for an intestinal transplant.

The chain joins TRBV7-9 to TRBJ2-7; 10 bases map to TRBD2. The ends lost 5 bases at V and 2 bases at J; junction bases unmatched: 6. Looked up from germline, CDR1 is SEHNR and CDR2 is FQNEAQ (reference sequence). This CDR3 is built from 15 residues. This CDR3 is CASSPGLAATYEQYF. CDR3 bases: TGTGCCAGCAGCCCTGGACTAGCGGCTACCTACGAGCAGTACTTC. Full variable domain (remainder filled in from reference TRBV7-9 and TRBJ2-7): DTGVSQNPRHKITKRGQNVTFRCDPISEHNRLYWYRQTLGQGPEFLTYFQNEAQLEKSRLLSDRFSAERPKGSFSTLEIQRTEQGDSAMYLCASSPGLAATYEQYFGPGTRLTVT.

The J gene is TRBJ2-7, the V gene TRBV6-1; 9 nucleotides agree with TRBD1. The ends lost 5 bases at V and 3 bases at J; junction bases unmatched: 2. This CDR3 has 13 residues. Germline-derived CDR1 and CDR2 are MNHNS and SASEGT. The CDR3 reads CASSMGQGYEQYF. DNA for the CDR3: TGTGCCAGCAGTATGGGACAGGGCTACGAGCAGTACTTC.

The genes are TRBV9 and TRBJ2-1, with TRBD2 identical over 8 bases. The CDR3 sequence is 17 residues long. Unmatched junction bases numbered 11, after V lost 3 bases and J lost 3 bases. CDR1 and CDR2 (germline): SGDLS, YYNGEE. This CDR3 reads CASSGPLRGRFYNEQFF. The CDR3 DNA reads as TGTGCCAGCAGCGGTCCCCTCCGCGGGAGGTTCTACAATGAGCAGTTCTTC.

The V call is TRBV7-2, the J call TRBJ1-4; D gene ambiguous. The germline gives CDR1 SGHTA, CDR2 FQGNSA. The CDR3 spans 14 residues. Trimming shortened V by 6 bases and J by 0 bases, and 8 bases separated the two germline ends. CDR3 residues: CASSEDATNEKLFF. In DNA form, the CDR3 reads TGTGCCAGCAGTGAAGATGCAACTAATGAAAAACTGTTTTTT.

The V gene is TRBV4-1, the J gene TRBJ1-1; possible D gene TRBD1, 5 bases. The germline V gene has CDR1 MGHRA and CDR2 YSYEKL. CDR3 length equals 19 residues. V shed 1 base and J shed 0 bases, with 21 bases lying between them. The CDR3 region has the DNA TGCGCCAGCAGCCAAGGTTGGATGACAGCCTCACGGGTGAACACTGAAGCTTTCTTT. This codes for CASSQGWMTASRVNTEAFF.

The table lists this clone with a count of one. Additional DNA sequences in this sample encode the identical CDR3. The chain links TRBV6-5 to TRBJ2-4; the D gene could be TRBD1 or TRBD2 (5 bases each). Germline CDR1 and CDR2: MNHEY and SVGAGI. This CDR3 spans 16 amino acids. With 2 bases removed from V and 2 bases from J, the gap between germline ends came to 13 bases. As DNA, the CDR3 is TGTGCCAGCAGTTACAGTCTAGCAGGGACCAAAAACATTCAGTACTTC. It yields the protein CASSYSLAGTKNIQYF.

The CDR3 DNA is TGCGCCAGCAGCCAAGATCTGTTTCGGGGGGACCCTGAAGCTTTCTTT. This sequence encodes CASSQDLFRGDPEAFF. The chain couples TRBV4-1 to TRBJ1-1, with a possible D match to TRBD1 (5 bases). Germline CDR1 is MGHRA and CDR2 is YSYEKL. The length of the CDR3 is 16 residues. V dropped 0 bases and J dropped 6 bases, with 17 bases sitting between them.

The chain is built from TRBV13 and TRBJ1-1; 7 bases align to TRBD1. Germline V gene sequence: CDR1 PRHDT, CDR2 FYEKMQ (reference sequence). This CDR3 has 14 residues. Trimming took 3 bases from V and 1 from J; bases not matched to a gene: 2. The CDR3: CASSLDRRNTEAFF. The CDR3 DNA reads as TGTGCCAGCAGCTTGGACAGGCGGAACACTGAAGCTTTCTTT.

The genes are TRBV5-1 and TRBJ2-7, with a weak D call TRBD1 (6 bases). V lost 2 bases and J 5 bases, leaving 17 bases between the germline ends. The germline gives CDR1 SGHRS, CDR2 YFSETQ. The CDR3 spans 15 residues. The CDR3 protein is CASSFRDTVGDEQYF. The CDR3 coding sequence is TGCGCCAGCAGCTTCCGGGACACGGTGGGAGACGAGCAGTACTTC.